These 26 T cell receptor beta chains were all obtained from the same sample, sequenced in a study of persistence of HIV-infected CD4 T cells. The antigens for these receptors are not known. An overlapping HIV-1 Gag peptide pool stimulated these cells at 0.75 to 1 ug/peptide/mL. Sorted nonresponding memory CD4+ T cells were CD40L-negative, CD69-negative, CD45RO-high. The libraries were made with immunoSEQ version 4 in survey mode. Sequencing was performed with immunoSEQ multiplex PCR; in TCRdb, only in-frame clones are kept and a portion is missing. This table holds roughly 60,000 clones, roughly 77% found once. The material sequenced was CD4+ T cells sorted from PBMCs after 18-hour stimulation, taken from a patient who received antiretroviral therapy. Receptors originate from an adult man with HIV who was CMV-seropositive.

V is TRBV10-3 and J is TRBJ1-6; 9 nucleotides agree with TRBD1. Looked up from germline, CDR1 is ENHRY and CDR2 is SYGVKD. Losses at the gene ends were 6 bases for V and 10 bases for J; bases not matched to a gene: 13. This CDR3 spans 16 amino acids. CDR3 sequence reads: CAISLGQGGVGSPLHF. For the CDR3, the DNA is TGTGCCATCAGCCTGGGACAGGGAGGGGTAGGGTCACCCCTCCACTTT.

The V gene is TRBV6-6, the J gene TRBJ1-1; 7 bases fit TRBD1. CDR3 length: 15 residues. Germline CDR1 MNHNY, CDR2 SVGAGI (reference sequence). The junction had 7 bases not matched to a gene; V was cut back by 5 bases and J by 1 base. CDR3 bases: TGTGCCAGCAGTCCGGGGGGGACAGCGAACACTGAAGCTTTCTTT. Its protein product is CASSPGGTANTEAFF.

This clone was observed once. The rearrangement joins TRBV13 to TRBJ1-2; D unclear. CDR3 length: 14 residues. CDR1 is PRHDT, CDR2 FYEKMQ, per germline (reference sequence). Trimming took off 3 bases at V and 3 bases at J, with 11 bases between the two ends. The chain's CDR3 is CASSLGNKDYGYTF. CDR3 coding DNA: TGTGCCAGCAGCTTGGGGAACAAGGACTATGGCTACACCTTC.

Notes on this clone: Germline is not matched at one junction end, which may reflect a read error. The genes are TRBV20-1 and TRBJ2-1; tentative D call: TRBD2 (5 bases). Germline values: CDR1 DFQATT, CDR2 SNEGSKA (reference sequence). CDR3 length equals 11 residues. Here the CDR3 reads CSARRSSRELF. CDR3 sequence (DNA): TGCAGTGCCCGCCGATCATCCCGGGAACTCTTC.

The rearrangement links TRBV11-3 to TRBJ2-3; no reliable D call. CDR1 and CDR2 (germline): SGHNT, YENEEA. This CDR3 spans 13 amino acids. Trimming removed 5 bases at V and 0 bases at J, with 6 bases between. The CDR3 nucleotides read TGTGCCAGCAGCATTCTAAGCACAGATACGCAGTATTTT. Protein product: CASSILSTDTQYF.

The chain carries TRBV6-5 and TRBJ2-7, with a weak D call TRBD2 (5 bases). Germline V lookup: CDR1 MNHEY, CDR2 SVGAGI. This CDR3 region has 14 residues. V was cut by 7 bases and J by 5 bases, with 18 bases left in between. In DNA, the CDR3 is TGTGCCAGCAATCCCTCCTACACAGCGGACGAGCAGTACTTC. Encoded protein: CASNPSYTADEQYF.

Comments on this clone: Other nucleotide sequences in the sample specify the same CDR3. The gene calls are TRBV28 and TRBJ2-7; TRBD2 is a possible D gene (6 bases). Trimming took 4 bases from V and 0 from J, leaving 13 bases between them. The CDR3 has 15 amino acids. Germline CDR1 and CDR2: MDHEN and SYDVKM. The DNA for the CDR3 is TGTGCCAGCAGTTCCGGGGGTGGGGGCTCCTACGAGCAGTACTTC. Its translation is CASSSGGGGSYEQYF. Drawing the rest from reference TRBV28 and TRBJ2-7, the complete variable domain is DVKVTQSSRYLVKRTGEKVFLECVQDMDHENMFWYRQDPGLGLRLIYFSYDVKMKEKGDIPEGYSVSREKKERFSLILESASTNQTSMYLCASSSGGGGSYEQYFGPGTRLTVT.

The rearrangement links TRBV20-1 to TRBJ1-1; no definite D call. This CDR3 is 14 amino acids long. The germline V and J ends were trimmed by 3 bases and 1 base, with 12 bases remaining between them. Germline CDR1 DFQATT, CDR2 SNEGSKA (reference sequence). CDR3 sequence: CSASSNRPNTEAFF. For the CDR3, the DNA is TGCAGTGCTAGTTCTAACAGACCGAACACTGAAGCTTTCTTT.

V gene TRBV3-1 (or the pseudogene TRBV3-2) combines with J gene TRBJ1-6; D is perhaps TRBD1 (5 bases). CDR3 length equals 13 residues. V lost 4 bases to trimming and J lost 8 bases, with 9 bases between them. Per germline, CDR1 LGHDT and CDR2 YNNKEL (reference sequence). CDR3 amino acids: CASSPRVDSPLHF. In DNA form, the CDR3 reads TGTGCCAGCAGCCCCAGGGTTGATTCACCCCTCCACTTT.

The chain combines TRBV7-9 with TRBJ1-5; a possible D gene is TRBD1 (6 bases). This CDR3 comprises 12 residues. Germline V CDR1 and CDR2: SEHNR, FQNEAQ (reference sequence). Trimming stripped 5 bases from V and 6 bases from J, with 8 bases between. CDR3 region: CASSAGVQPQHF. The DNA of the CDR3 is TGTGCCAGCAGCGCAGGGGTTCAGCCCCAGCATTTT.

CDR3 sequence: CASSIAGVGDTQYF. DNA of the CDR3: TGTGCCAGCAGCATAGCGGGGGTAGGAGATACGCAGTATTTT. The rearrangement links TRBV9 to TRBJ2-3, with 9 positions matching TRBD2. Germline assignment: CDR1 SGDLS and CDR2 YYNGEE. This CDR3 is 14 amino acids long. Unmatched junction bases numbered 5, after V lost 4 bases and J lost 5 bases.

This chain links TRBV3-1 (or the pseudogene TRBV3-2) with TRBJ2-7, with 7 bases that match TRBD1. The CDR3 length is 14 residues. Germline CDR1 and CDR2: LGHDT and YNNKEL (reference sequence). V gave up 2 bases and J gave up 3 bases; unmatched junction bases: 4. In DNA, the CDR3 is TGTGCCAGCAGCCAAACGGACAGGAACTACGAGCAGTACTTC. It specifies CASSQTDRNYEQYF.

The count of this clone is one. Written as DNA, the CDR3 is TGTGCCAGCAGTTCGGCAGGGGACAGCTCCTACAATGAGCAGTTCTTC. Translating it yields CASSSAGDSSYNEQFF. V gene TRBV28 combines with J gene TRBJ2-1; 7 positions agree with TRBD1. Germline V gene sequence: CDR1 MDHEN, CDR2 SYDVKM. The CDR3 covers 16 residues. V was clipped by 4 bases and J by 0 bases; unmatched bases: 6. Combining the CDR3 with reference TRBV28 and TRBJ2-1 gives the whole variable domain DVKVTQSSRYLVKRTGEKVFLECVQDMDHENMFWYRQDPGLGLRLIYFSYDVKMKEKGDIPEGYSVSREKKERFSLILESASTNQTSMYLCASSSAGDSSYNEQFFGPGTRLTVL.

This chain joins TRBV14 and TRBJ2-2, with TRBD2 identical over 7 bases. This CDR3 is 14 amino acids long. The V segment lost 8 bases and the J segment 6 bases; nucleotides outside the gene matches: 9. Germline assignment: CDR1 SGHDN and CDR2 FVKESK. Here the CDR3 reads CASGREGGAGELFF. The CDR3 DNA is TGTGCCAGCGGGAGGGAAGGAGGCGCCGGGGAGCTGTTTTTT.

V usage is TRBV30 and J usage is TRBJ1-3; 7 bases match TRBD1. J was trimmed by 4 bases and V by 4 bases; bases with no gene match: 4. The CDR3 has 13 residues. Looked up from germline, CDR1 is GTSNPN and CDR2 is SVGIG (reference sequence). Here the CDR3 DNA reads TGTGCCTGGACGACAGGGCCGGGAAACACCATATATTTT. It codes for CAWTTGPGNTIYF.

The chain couples TRBV24-1 to TRBJ2-3, with 8 nucleotides matching TRBD2. V was pared by 7 bases and J by 0 bases, with 2 bases of the junction left unmatched. The germline V gene has CDR1 KGHDR and CDR2 SFDVKD. The CDR3 spans 14 residues. This chain's CDR3 is CATRGTRSTDTQYF. DNA of the CDR3: TGTGCCACCAGGGGGACTAGGAGCACAGATACGCAGTATTTT.

This rearrangement joins TRBV7-8 to TRBJ2-7, with 9 bases lining up with TRBD1. The V gene's germline CDR1 is SGHVS and CDR2 FQNEAQ. The junction had 4 bases not matched to a gene; V was cut back by 4 bases and J by 0 bases. The CDR3 covers 15 residues. CDR3 DNA sequence: TGTGCCAGCAGCTCAAACAGGGGGCTCTCCTACGAGCAGTACTTC. Encoded protein: CASSSNRGLSYEQYF.

V and J are TRBV18 and TRBJ1-1; D remains unclear. Trimming removed 2 bases from V and 4 bases from J, with 8 bases in between. Germline loops: CDR1 KGHSH, CDR2 LQKENI. The CDR3 loop spans 13 amino acids. The CDR3 DNA sequence: TGTGCCAGCTCACCAACGAGGAGCACTGAAGCTTTCTTT. It specifies CASSPTRSTEAFF.

In this sample, this clone turned up once. The chain recombines TRBV11-2 with TRBJ2-2; D gene unclear. The CDR3 length is 13 residues. Germline V CDR1 and CDR2: SGHAT, FQNNGV. Trimming shortened V by 0 bases and J by 7 bases, and 6 bases separated the two germline ends. The CDR3: CASSLDKVGELFF. Written as DNA, the CDR3 is TGTGCCAGCAGCTTAGATAAGGTCGGGGAGCTGTTTTTT. Drawing the rest from reference TRBV11-2 and TRBJ2-2, the complete variable domain is EAGVAQSPRYKIIEKRQSVAFWCNPISGHATLYWYQQILGQGPKLLIQFQNNGVVDDSQLPKDRFSAERLKGVDSTLKIQPAKLEDSAVYLCASSLDKVGELFFGEGSRLTVL.

This chain joins TRBV10-3 and TRBJ1-1; D unclear. Germline V gene sequence: CDR1 ENHRY, CDR2 SYGVKD. V lost 4 bases, J lost 6 bases, and 12 bases lay in between. The CDR3 has 13 amino acids. The CDR3 DNA reads TGTGCCATCAGTGCGCGGGAAGAAGCTGAAGCTTTCTTT. Translating it yields CAISAREEAEAFF.

The V call is TRBV2, the J call TRBJ1-1; TRBD1 might be the D (6 bases). Germline loops: CDR1 SNHLY, CDR2 FYNNEI. The CDR3 consists of 14 residues. The ends were cut back, 3 bases at V and 11 bases at J, with 19 bases in the middle. Here the CDR3 reads CASSEGQGTLRAFF. CDR3 bases: TGTGCCAGCAGTGAGGGGCAGGGGACCTTGCGCGCTTTCTTT.

V is TRBV27 and J is TRBJ1-4, with a weak D call TRBD1 (5 bases). V gave up 2 bases and J gave up 11 bases, with 12 bases separating them. Germline V CDR1 and CDR2: MNHEY, SMNVEV (reference sequence). The CDR3 totals 13 residues. The CDR3 reads CASSLVRDSKLFF. The CDR3, as DNA: TGTGCCAGCAGTTTAGTTCGGGACTCCAAACTGTTTTTT.

This clone was counted a few times. This chain uses TRBV19 with TRBJ1-1, with a possible D match to TRBD1 (6 bases). Trimming removed 4 bases from V and 2 bases from J, with 14 bases in between. This CDR3 has 15 amino acids. CDR1 is LNHDA, CDR2 SQIVND, per germline (reference sequence). In DNA form, the CDR3 reads TGTGCCAGTAGTAAGGGGGAGACAGCCAACACTGAAGCTTTCTTT. It specifies CASSKGETANTEAFF.

This sequence joins TRBV29-1 and TRBJ1-2; the D gene is possibly TRBD1 (5 bases). The V gene's germline CDR1 is SQVTM and CDR2 ANQGSEA. The CDR3 is 12 amino acids. Between the trimmed V and J ends, which lost 4 bases and 4 bases, there was a span of 10 bases. CDR3 DNA: TGCAGCGTTGGAGACAGACCCTATGGCTACACCTTC. Translating gives CSVGDRPYGYTF. Variable domain in full (rest from reference TRBV29-1 and TRBJ1-2): SAVISQKPSRDICQRGTSLTIQCQVDSQVTMMFWYRQQPGQSLTLIATANQGSEATYESGFVIDKFPISRPNLTFSTLTVSNMSPEDSSIYLCSVGDRPYGYTFGSGTRLTVV.

This sequence joins TRBV6-6 and TRBJ2-7, with 12 bases matching TRBD2. The CDR3 contains 15 residues. The ends lost 4 bases at V and 7 bases at J; junction bases unmatched: 8. From germline, CDR1 is MNHNY and CDR2 SVGAGI (reference sequence). The CDR3 loop is CASSFSSGGAGEQYF. The CDR3 region has the DNA TGTGCCAGCAGTTTCTCTAGCGGGGGGGCCGGTGAGCAGTACTTC.

V is TRBV5-1 and J is TRBJ1-6; TRBD1 matches 9 bases. CDR1 is SGHRS and CDR2 is YFSETQ in the germline V gene. J was trimmed by 10 bases and V by 2 bases; bases with no gene match: 7. This CDR3 comprises 15 residues. The CDR3 loop reads CASSFDQTGGSPLHF. The CDR3 bases are TGCGCCAGCAGCTTTGATCAGACAGGGGGATCACCCCTCCACTTT. The whole variable domain, filled in from reference TRBV5-1 and TRBJ1-6, reads KAGVTQTPRYLIKTRGQQVTLSCSPISGHRSVSWYQQTPGQGLQFLFEYFSETQRNKGNFPGRFSGRQFSNSRSEMNVSTLELGDSALYLCASSFDQTGGSPLHFGNGTRLTVT.